This record covers a single T cell receptor (beta chain). The data are from a study of blood T cell repertoires in COVID-19. Whole-study context: T cells, B-cell-depleted T cells, or PBMCs provided the cDNA or gDNA that served as material.

Patients from Seattle were sampled longitudinally, starting during active infection. J lost 5 bases, V lost 6 bases, and 7 bases had no gene match. The germline gives CDR1 MNHEY, CDR2 SVGAGI. The CDR3 is 15 residues long. Data came from immunoSEQ multiplex PCR; TCRdb stores just in-frame clones and leaves some out. This table has more than 80,000 clones, 70% to 80% appearing once. Sequences were obtained from peripheral blood. The sequence was obtained from a man older than 75 with COVID-19, enrolled during active disease. The chain couples TRBV6-5 to TRBJ1-6, with 7 bases fitting TRBD1. CDR3 protein: CASSRDRLNNSPLHF. In nucleotides, the CDR3 is TGTGCCAGCAGCCGGGACAGATTGAATAATTCACCCCTCCACTTT.